The clone carrying this T cell receptor beta chain was recorded a few times. The diagnosis combined clinical symptoms, thyroxine, TRAb, thyroid ultrasound and orbital computed tomography scans. The authors isolated PBMCs from around 10 ml of fresh peripheral blood. CDR3 length: 15 amino acids. The V end lost 1 base, the J end lost 1 base, and 11 bases lay between the germline ends. Germline V gene lookup returns CDR1 GTSNPN and CDR2 SVGIG (reference sequence). Amplification of TCR beta CDR3 regions used RNA transcripts. Second-round multiplex PCR came after a first-round RT-PCR that employed HTBI primers. TCRdb itself ran the multiplex PCR reads through MiXCR, one entry per CDR3 protein. Here the sample spans about 220,000 distinct CDR3 sequences, roughly 21% being singletons. This sample is part of a study of Graves' ophthalmopathy and Graves' hyperthyroidism.

J is TRBJ1-5 and V is TRBV30; possible D gene TRBD1, 5 bases. Sequencing input: peripheral blood. This TCR derives from a woman in her forties or fifties with Graves' ophthalmopathy. This chain's CDR3 is CAWSEGWGSNQPQHF. The CDR3 DNA follows: TGTGCCTGGAGTGAAGGGTGGGGCAGCAATCAGCCCCAGCATTTT. The complete variable domain, with remaining parts taken from reference TRBV30 and TRBJ1-5, reads SQTIHQWPATLVQPVGSPLSLECTVEGTSNPNLYWYRQAAGRGLQLLFYSVGIGQISSEVPQNLSASRPQDRQFILSSKKLLLSDSGFYLCAWSEGWGSNQPQHFGDGTRLSIL.